The 8 T cell receptor beta chains listed next were all sequenced from one sample in a study of T cells in women clearing cervical HPV infection. Produced via immunoSEQ multiplex PCR; TCRdb's table is partial and in-frame only. Here the sample table reports some 31,000 clones. The sample was blood buffy coat. The origin of the receptors is a woman between 18 and 70 years old with a cervical HPV16 infection that either progressed to CIN3+ or cleared (not recorded which).

As to this clone: Read sequence stops 3 residues before the CDR3 end, and the germline J gene provides the missing end. V gene TRBV20-1 combines with J gene TRBJ2-5, with D maybe TRBD2 (5 bases). V gave up 4 bases and J gave up 5 bases, with 17 bases separating them. In germline, CDR1 is DFQATT, CDR2 SNEGSKA (reference sequence). The CDR3 length is 14 residues. Partial CDR3 DNA: TGCAGTGCTAACAACCCCGGCGGGTTTGAGACC. Protein: CSANNPGGFET. The CDR3, in full, reads CSANNPGGFETQYF.

A note on this clone: The read stops 3 residues short of the end of the CDR3; the missing end is completed from the germline J gene. V gene TRBV11-2 combines with J gene TRBJ1-1; tentative D call: TRBD1 (5 bases). This CDR3 comprises 13 residues. Germline V lookup: CDR1 SGHAT, CDR2 FQNNGV. The CDR3 loop reads CASSLADRGKAFF. The CDR3 DNA, read in part, is TGTGCCAGCAGCTTAGCAGATAGGGGAAAA.

Turning to this clone: The CDR3 is cut off 3 residues early in the read; its end comes from the germline J gene. V and J are TRBV7-3 and TRBJ2-1; TRBD2 is a possible D gene (6 bases). Trimming removed 3 bases from V and 8 bases from J, with 14 bases in between. Germline lookup yields CDR1 SGHTA and CDR2 FQGTGA. CDR3 length: 14 residues. The CDR3 is CASSLGLPSDEQFF. The CDR3 DNA, read in part, is TGTGCCAGCAGCTTGGGACTCCCATCCGATGAG.

Partial CDR3 DNA: TGTGCCAGCAGCCCCCCAACTAGCGGGAGCTGC. This translates into CASSPPTSGSC. The whole CDR3 protein reads CASSPPTSGSCYTF. V is TRBV7-3 and J is TRBJ1-2; D unclear. The read comes to an end 3 residues before the CDR3 does, leaving the germline J gene to fill in the end. Germline V gene sequence: CDR1 SGHTA, CDR2 FQGTGA. CDR3 size: 14 residues.

A remark on this clone: The DNA ends 3 residues before the CDR3 does, and the rest of the CDR3 is filled in from the germline J gene. This sequence joins TRBV7-9 and TRBJ2-1; the match to TRBD2 covers 7 bases. Germline values: CDR1 SEHNR, CDR2 FQNEAQ (reference sequence). Trimming removed 10 bases from V and 2 bases from J; junction bases left unmatched: 8. This CDR3 comprises 14 residues. Partial CDR3 DNA: TGTGCCATCCTGAGCGGGGAGACCTACAATGAG. Its translation: CAILSGETYNE. The full CDR3 sequence reads CAILSGETYNEQFF.

Points on this clone: The read is 3 residues too short to cover the CDR3 end, so that end is filled in from the germline J gene. V and J are TRBV20-1 and TRBJ2-3; 10 nucleotides agree with TRBD2. The CDR3 extends over 16 amino acids. Germline values: CDR1 DFQATT, CDR2 SNEGSKA (reference sequence). The trim removed 2 bases at V and 5 bases at J, leaving 10 bases unmatched. CDR3 DNA, as far as it was read: TGCAGTGCTAGATCGGCTAGCGGGAGTTCGGTAGATACG. Its translation: CSARSASGSSVDT. The whole CDR3 is CSARSASGSSVDTQYF.

Points on this clone: The observed sequence ends 3 residues before the CDR3 terminus, with the missing tail filled in from the germline J gene. The chain recombines TRBV4-2 with TRBJ2-6, with a weak D call TRBD1 (5 bases). The ends were cut back, 4 bases at V and 0 bases at J, with 13 bases in the middle. Germline loops: CDR1 LGHNA, CDR2 YNFKEQ. This CDR3 has 17 amino acids. The CDR3 bases that were read are TGTGCCAGCAGCCCTTACTCAGGGCTCTCTGGGGCCAACGTC. It is translated as CASSPYSGLSGANV. The whole CDR3 sequence is CASSPYSGLSGANVLTF.

Of note for this clone: The missing CDR3 end, 3 residues past where the read stops, is filled in from the germline J gene. This chain uses TRBV7-9 with TRBJ2-2; TRBD1 matches at 7 bases. The CDR3 spans 14 residues. Germline CDR1 reads SEHNR; CDR2 reads FQNEAQ (reference sequence). V lost 4 bases to trimming and J lost 7 bases; unmatched junction nucleotides: 6. CDR3 DNA (partial): TGTGCCAGCAGCTCCCAGGGGGATGGCGGGGAG. It is translated as CASSSQGDGGE. The entire CDR3 protein is CASSSQGDGGELFF.